Listed here are 12 T cell receptor beta chains from one sample, sequenced in a study of cytomegalovirus exposure and HLA in healthy donors. 13 Jbeta primers and 60 Vbeta primers were used for the PCR. Libraries were prepared by immunoSEQ multiplex PCR; TCRdb keeps only in-frame clonotypes and omits some of them. The repertoire holds some 220,000 clones, with around 80% as singletons. The specimen was PBMCs. The receptors here all came from a boy between 5 and 17 years old in good health and CMV-seronegative.

This clone was detected a few times. The V and J genes are TRBV30 and TRBJ1-5; perhaps TRBD1 as D (6 bases). Trimming removed 3 bases at V and 9 bases at J, with 15 bases between. The CDR3 has 13 residues. The germline CDR1 and CDR2 sequences are GTSNPN and SVGIG (reference sequence). In DNA form, the CDR3 reads TGTGCCTGGAGGGACGGTTTGGACAGGCCCCAGCATTTT. Its translation is CAWRDGLDRPQHF.

The gene calls are TRBV6-6 and TRBJ1-6, with TRBD1 identical over 9 bases. In germline, CDR1 is MNHNY, CDR2 SVGAGI (reference sequence). This CDR3 comprises 14 residues. The V and J ends lost 5 bases and 6 bases, in that order; junction bases with no gene match: 2. The CDR3 here is CASSPTGGNSPLHF. In DNA, the CDR3 is TGTGCCAGCAGTCCGACAGGGGGTAATTCACCCCTCCACTTT.

V and J are TRBV10-2 and TRBJ2-3; 8 bases are shared with TRBD2. Looked up from germline, CDR1 is WSHSY and CDR2 is SAAADI. V gave up 3 bases and J gave up 2 bases; unmatched junction bases: 4. The CDR3 totals 15 residues. In nucleotides, the CDR3 is TGCGCCAGCAGTGATAACGGGGGGGTCACAGATACGCAGTATTTT. Translating it yields CASSDNGGVTDTQYF.

The V gene is TRBV2, the J gene TRBJ1-2; tentative D call: TRBD1 (5 bases). The V end was cut by 5 bases, the J end by 4 bases, with 14 bases between. This CDR3 contains 14 residues. CDR1 and CDR2 from the germline V gene are SNHLY and FYNNEI. The CDR3 DNA reads TGTGCCAGCAGTATAACGAGACAGACCTATGGCTACACCTTC. Residues: CASSITRQTYGYTF.

The rearrangement links TRBV2 to TRBJ2-3; 9 nucleotides line up with TRBD2. The CDR3 covers 22 residues. Germline-derived CDR1 and CDR2 are SNHLY and FYNNEI. J was trimmed by 0 bases and V by 2 bases; bases with no gene match: 21. CDR3 in amino acids: CASSERGRGYWREGFSTDTQYF. CDR3 nucleotides: TGTGCCAGCAGTGAAAGGGGGCGGGGATACTGGCGGGAGGGCTTCAGCACAGATACGCAGTATTTT.

This clone was picked up a small number of times. The rearrangement links TRBV7-2 to TRBJ2-2; 11 positions match TRBD2. The CDR3 runs to 16 residues. Germline V gene sequence: CDR1 SGHTA, CDR2 FQGNSA. V lost 5 bases, J lost 1 base, and 3 bases stayed unmatched. The CDR3 region has the DNA TGTGCCAGCAGCCCAGGACTAGCGGGGAACACCGGGGAGCTGTTTTTT. Translated, it gives CASSPGLAGNTGELFF.

The chain is built from TRBV6-5 and TRBJ2-2, with a weak D call TRBD1 (6 bases). The length of the CDR3 is 15 residues. Trimming took off 4 bases at V and 1 base at J, with 10 bases between the two ends. The germline CDR1 and CDR2 sequences are MNHEY and SVGAGI. The CDR3 is CASSWWGRNTGELFF. CDR3 coding DNA: TGTGCCAGCAGTTGGTGGGGGCGGAACACCGGGGAGCTGTTTTTT.

This chain links TRBV7-2 with TRBJ2-1, with TRBD2 matching over 8 bases. This CDR3 comprises 15 residues. The trim removed 1 base at V and 7 bases at J, leaving 6 bases unmatched. Germline CDR1 SGHTA, CDR2 FQGNSA. For the CDR3, the DNA is TGTGCCAGCAGCTTAGGAACGTCTAGCGGGAATGAGCAGTTCTTC. It is translated as CASSLGTSSGNEQFF.

J is TRBJ2-3 and V is TRBV5-1; TRBD1 aligns across 7 bases. V lost 2 bases, J lost 3 bases, and 6 bases stayed unmatched. Germline assignment: CDR1 SGHRS and CDR2 YFSETQ. The CDR3 spans 15 residues. CDR3 sequence (DNA): TGCGCCAGCAGCTTTAGACAGGGTCGAACAGATACGCAGTATTTT. It yields the protein CASSFRQGRTDTQYF.

The chain is built from TRBV6-5 and TRBJ1-4; D may be TRBD1 (5 bases). Germline assignment: CDR1 MNHEY and CDR2 SVGAGI. The ends were cut back, 5 bases at V and 11 bases at J, with 9 bases in the middle. This CDR3 region has 11 residues. CDR3 DNA sequence: TGTGCCAGCAGTCGAGGGACTAAACTGTTTTTT. Translation: CASSRGTKLFF.

This clone turned up a few times. V and J are TRBV6-5 and TRBJ1-1; D remains ambiguous. Between the trimmed V and J ends, which lost 2 bases and 5 bases, there was a span of 15 bases. The CDR3 runs 15 residues. Looked up from germline, CDR1 is MNHEY and CDR2 is SVGAGI. The CDR3: CASSYLHDFGTEAFF. The CDR3 DNA reads TGTGCCAGCAGTTACCTACACGATTTCGGGACTGAAGCTTTCTTT.

This clone has just a few counts. The chain employs TRBV5-1 and TRBJ2-5, with TRBD2 matching over 12 bases. The V gene's germline CDR1 is SGHRS and CDR2 YFSETQ. The ends lost 4 bases at V and 2 bases at J; junction bases unmatched: 6. CDR3 size: 16 residues. CDR3: CASSPGTSGPQETQYF. Written as DNA, the CDR3 is TGCGCCAGCAGCCCGGGGACTAGCGGGCCGCAAGAGACCCAGTACTTC.